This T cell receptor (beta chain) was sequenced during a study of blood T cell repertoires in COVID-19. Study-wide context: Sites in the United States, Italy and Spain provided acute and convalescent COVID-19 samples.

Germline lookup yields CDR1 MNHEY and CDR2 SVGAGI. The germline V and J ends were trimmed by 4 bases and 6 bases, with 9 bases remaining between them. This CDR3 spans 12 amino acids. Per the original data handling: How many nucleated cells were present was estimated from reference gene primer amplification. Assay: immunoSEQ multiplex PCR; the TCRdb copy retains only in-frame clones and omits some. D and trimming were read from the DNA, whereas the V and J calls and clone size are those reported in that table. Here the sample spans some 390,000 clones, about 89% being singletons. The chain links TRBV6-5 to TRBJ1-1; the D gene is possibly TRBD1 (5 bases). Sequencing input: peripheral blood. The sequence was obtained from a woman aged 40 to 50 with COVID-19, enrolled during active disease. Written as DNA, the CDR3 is TGTGCCAGCAGTTCGACAGTCGCTGAAGCTTTCTTT. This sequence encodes CASSSTVAEAFF.